The 28 T cell receptor beta chains below come from one sample, sequenced in a study of cytomegalovirus exposure and HLA in healthy donors. Amplification used 60 Vbeta primers and 13 Jbeta primers. This table comes from immunoSEQ multiplex PCR, and its TCRdb copy is limited to in-frame clones, with some not included. Of 50,000 to 65,000 clones in the sample, approximately 77% were seen once. The specimen sequenced was PBMCs. The receptor set was obtained from a woman under 30 in good health and CMV-seronegative.

The chain is built from TRBV7-9 and TRBJ1-2; a weak D match, TRBD1 (5 bases). CDR1 and CDR2 (germline): SEHNR, FQNEAQ (reference sequence). Trimming pared 0 bases from V and 5 bases from J, leaving 10 bases between. The CDR3 contains 14 residues. DNA for the CDR3: TGTGCCAGCAGCTTAGCCCAGGGTCGATATGGCTACACCTTC. Translation gives CASSLAQGRYGYTF.

This rearrangement joins TRBV4-2 to TRBJ2-3; TRBD2 aligns across 10 bases. CDR1 and CDR2 (germline): LGHNA, YNFKEQ. The CDR3 extends over 16 amino acids. The trim removed 4 bases at V and 0 bases at J, leaving 4 bases unmatched. The CDR3 region is CASSPKTSGSTDTQYF. The DNA of the CDR3 is TGTGCCAGCAGCCCTAAGACTAGCGGGAGCACAGATACGCAGTATTTT.

Of note for this clone: The identical CDR3 is also encoded by other nucleotide sequences in the sample. For the CDR3, the DNA is TGTGCCAGCAGTGACTCAGCGGGAAGCACAGATACGCAGTATTTT. Encoded protein: CASSDSAGSTDTQYF. The genes are TRBV6-4 and TRBJ2-3, with 7 bases fitting TRBD2. CDR3 size: 15 residues. The junction had 0 bases not matched to a gene; V was cut back by 0 bases and J by 0 bases. Per germline, CDR1 MRHNA and CDR2 SNTAGT.

This clone showed up just a few times. The J gene is TRBJ2-7, the V gene TRBV28; D remains unclear. The CDR3 is 12 residues long. V lost 5 bases and J lost 6, with 11 bases in between. Germline V gene lookup returns CDR1 MDHEN and CDR2 SYDVKM. The CDR3 sequence: CASSGPPGEQYF. The CDR3 DNA is TGTGCCAGCAGTGGCCCACCGGGCGAGCAGTACTTC.

This clone was detected a few times. This chain connects TRBV9 to TRBJ2-1; 10 bases are a match to TRBD1. CDR1 SGDLS and CDR2 YYNGEE come from the germline V gene. This CDR3 region has 16 residues. V dropped 0 bases and J dropped 10; count of bases not matched to a gene: 10. CDR3 in DNA: TGTGCCAGCAGCGTAGGAGGTCTGGACAGGGGGTCGGAGCAGTTCTTC. It is translated as CASSVGGLDRGSEQFF.

V gene TRBV18 combines with J gene TRBJ2-7, with 12 bases matching TRBD2. V lost 2 bases, J lost 3 bases, and 2 bases stayed unmatched. Germline CDR1 reads KGHSH; CDR2 reads LQKENI. The CDR3 has 15 amino acids. The CDR3 DNA sequence: TGTGCCAGCTCACCAGGACTAGCGGGAATCTACGAGCAGTACTTC. This gives the protein CASSPGLAGIYEQYF. Based on the CDR3 plus reference TRBV18 and TRBJ2-7, the full variable domain is NAGVMQNPRHLVRRRGQEARLRCSPMKGHSHVYWYRQLPEEGLKFMVYLQKENIIDESGMPKERFSAEFPKEGPSILRIQQVVRGDSAAYFCASSPGLAGIYEQYFGPGTRLTVT.

The V and J genes are TRBV7-8 and TRBJ1-5; the D gene is possibly TRBD1 (6 bases). This CDR3 is built from 15 residues. Germline V gene sequence: CDR1 SGHVS, CDR2 FQNEAQ. V was cut by 0 bases and J by 4 bases, with 10 bases left in between. The CDR3 protein is CASSLARGLNQPQHF. The DNA for the CDR3 is TGTGCCAGCAGCTTAGCCAGGGGTCTAAATCAGCCCCAGCATTTT.

This clone was seen once. The V and J genes are TRBV6-4 and TRBJ2-1, with 8 bases fitting TRBD2. CDR1 is MRHNA, CDR2 SNTAGT, per germline. Unmatched junction bases numbered 6, after V lost 0 bases and J lost 8 bases. This CDR3 spans 15 amino acids. The CDR3 DNA sequence: TGTGCCAGCAGTGACTCCCGCGGGAGGCCAGATGAGCAGTTCTTC. Its protein product is CASSDSRGRPDEQFF.

A few counts support this clone. V and J are TRBV29-1 and TRBJ2-2, with 11 positions matching TRBD1. J gave up 2 bases and V 8 bases, and 4 bases lay outside the gene matches. Germline V gene lookup returns CDR1 SQVTM and CDR2 ANQGSEA. This CDR3 spans 14 amino acids. In DNA form, the CDR3 reads TGCAGCTCGGGGACAGGGGGAAACACCGGGGAGCTGTTTTTT. Residues: CSSGTGGNTGELFF.

V and J are TRBV5-4 and TRBJ2-7; the match to TRBD1 covers 7 bases. The V segment lost 2 bases and the J segment 5 bases; nucleotides outside the gene matches: 10. CDR1 is SGHNT and CDR2 is YYREEE in the germline V gene (reference sequence). The CDR3 consists of 15 residues. CDR3 DNA sequence: TGTGCCAGCAGCTTCGAGAGACAGGGATCCCACGAGCAGTACTTC. Its translation: CASSFERQGSHEQYF.

The gene calls are TRBV10-2 and TRBJ1-5; D might be TRBD1 (5 bases). The CDR3 is made up of 13 amino acids. V gave up 3 bases and J gave up 2 bases, with 5 bases separating them. CDR1 and CDR2 from the germline V gene are WSHSY and SAAADI. The CDR3 here is CASSEQGNQPQHF. CDR3 in DNA: TGCGCCAGCAGTGAACAGGGCAATCAGCCCCAGCATTTT.

The chain carries TRBV19 and TRBJ2-1, with D possibly being TRBD1 (6 bases). The CDR3 has 15 amino acids. Germline V gene data show CDR1 as LNHDA and CDR2 as SQIVND (reference sequence). With 2 bases removed from V and 1 base from J, the gap between germline ends came to 9 bases. CDR3 amino acids: CASSIRGGSYNEQFF. The CDR3 coding sequence is TGTGCCAGTAGTATAAGAGGGGGATCCTACAATGAGCAGTTCTTC.

CDR3 residues: CASSTGGDEQFF. CDR3 bases: TGTGCCAGCAGTACGGGGGGGGATGAGCAGTTCTTC. V and J are TRBV27 and TRBJ2-1; the match to TRBD2 covers 8 bases. CDR1 MNHEY and CDR2 SMNVEV come from the germline V gene (reference sequence). Trimming removed 5 bases from V and 8 bases from J; junction bases left unmatched: 2. This CDR3 spans 12 amino acids.

This sequence joins TRBV5-6 and TRBJ2-1; 7 bases match TRBD1. The CDR3 extends over 15 amino acids. The germline V gene encodes CDR1 SGHDT and CDR2 YYEEEE. The J segment lost 4 bases and the V segment lost 0 bases, leaving 4 bases of the junction unmatched. CDR3 in DNA: TGTGCCAGCAGCTTGGTTCGGGACAGATACAATGAGCAGTTCTTC. It encodes CASSLVRDRYNEQFF.

This clone was seen a single time. This sequence joins TRBV28 and TRBJ1-1; TRBD1 matches 7 bases. CDR1 is MDHEN, CDR2 SYDVKM, per germline. The CDR3 totals 14 residues. V trimming: 6 bases; J trimming: 5 bases; junction bases outside the gene matches: 9. Here the CDR3 DNA reads TGTGCCAGCAGACCCACAGGGGAGTATACTGAAGCTTTCTTT. Its protein product is CASRPTGEYTEAFF.

This chain joins TRBV7-6 and TRBJ2-1; tentatively, D is TRBD1 (5 bases). The V and J ends lost 4 bases and 1 base respectively, with 17 bases between them. CDR1 and CDR2 from the germline V gene are SGHVS and FNYEAQ. The CDR3 has 17 residues. Written as DNA, the CDR3 is TGTGCCAGCAGCTCCATATCCTCTCAGGGTTCCTACAATGAGCAGTTCTTC. It specifies CASSSISSQGSYNEQFF.

V and J are TRBV6-4 and TRBJ2-3, with 11 bases lining up with TRBD2. J gave up 2 bases and V 5 bases, and 3 bases lay outside the gene matches. CDR1 and CDR2 from the germline V gene are MRHNA and SNTAGT. The CDR3 has 15 residues. CDR3 bases: TGTGCCAGCAGTAAACTAGCGGGAGACACAGATACGCAGTATTTT. It translates to CASSKLAGDTDTQYF.

The rearrangement joins TRBV25-1 to TRBJ2-1, with 9 bases that match TRBD2. Germline V gene sequence: CDR1 MGHDK, CDR2 SYGVNS. The V segment lost 6 bases and the J segment 9 bases; nucleotides outside the gene matches: 12. The CDR3 spans 15 residues. As DNA, the CDR3 is TGTGCCAGCAGCCTTATTGGGCTAGCGGGACCTGAGCAGTTCTTC. Encoded protein: CASSLIGLAGPEQFF.

The chain has TRBV11-3 and TRBJ1-1; 9 nucleotides align to TRBD1. Trimming cost V 3 bases and J 1 base; bases outside gene matches: 9. From germline, CDR1 is SGHNT and CDR2 YENEEA. This CDR3 is built from 17 residues. The CDR3 here is CASSFTLPGQGNTEAFF. The CDR3 nucleotides read TGTGCCAGCAGCTTTACCCTCCCGGGACAGGGGAACACTGAAGCTTTCTTT.

The chain has TRBV28 and TRBJ1-2; D ambiguous. V lost 7 bases to trimming and J lost 2 bases, with 8 bases between them. The CDR3 totals 12 residues. CDR1 and CDR2 (germline): MDHEN, SYDVKM. In DNA form, the CDR3 reads TGTGCCAGCAACGCAGGCAACTATGGCTACACCTTC. Its translation is CASNAGNYGYTF.

V is TRBV9 and J is TRBJ2-1; 11 bases align to TRBD2. V lost 3 bases, J lost 5 bases, and 4 bases stayed unmatched. The CDR3 has 15 residues. Germline assignment: CDR1 SGDLS and CDR2 YYNGEE. The CDR3 here is CASSALAGADNEQFF. In DNA, the CDR3 is TGTGCCAGCAGCGCACTAGCGGGAGCCGACAATGAGCAGTTCTTC.

The chain joins TRBV7-3 to TRBJ2-2; D remains ambiguous. V lost 4 bases, J lost 8 bases, and 11 bases lay in between. This CDR3 comprises 13 residues. CDR1 is SGHTA and CDR2 is FQGTGA in the germline V gene. CDR3 sequence: CASSWSTAGELFF. DNA of the CDR3: TGTGCCAGCAGCTGGAGCACGGCGGGGGAGCTGTTTTTT.

The chain links TRBV5-1 to TRBJ2-7, with D possibly being TRBD1 (6 bases). This CDR3 is built from 11 residues. With 6 bases removed from V and 4 bases from J, the gap between germline ends came to 8 bases. CDR1 and CDR2 from the germline V gene are SGHRS and YFSETQ. The CDR3 loop is CASTQGYEQYF. The CDR3 DNA reads TGCGCCAGCACCCAGGGGTACGAGCAGTACTTC.

The chain recombines TRBV29-1 with TRBJ2-2, with TRBD1 identical over 8 bases. The CDR3 is made up of 13 amino acids. V shed 7 bases, J shed 6 bases, and the junction held 7 bases outside the gene matches. CDR1 is SQVTM, CDR2 ANQGSEA, per germline. CDR3 nucleotides: TGCAGCGGACAACAGGGGGACGCCGGGGAGCTGTTTTTT. Its protein is CSGQQGDAGELFF.

This clone was detected a few times. This chain joins TRBV9 and TRBJ1-2, with 8 bases fitting TRBD1. This CDR3 spans 11 amino acids. The ends lost 3 bases at V and 13 bases at J; junction bases unmatched: 5. Germline-derived CDR1 and CDR2 are SGDLS and YYNGEE. The DNA for the CDR3 is TGTGCCAGCAGCGGGACAGGGAGCTTCACCTTC. Residues: CASSGTGSFTF. Using reference TRBV9 and TRBJ1-2 for the parts outside the CDR3, the full variable domain is DSGVTQTPKHLITATGQRVTLRCSPRSGDLSVYWYQQSLDQGLQFLIQYYNGEERAKGNILERFSAQQFPDLHSELNLSSLELGDSALYFCASSGTGSFTFGSGTRLTVV.

CDR3 coding DNA: TGCGCCAGCAAAGGACAGGGAACTGAAGCTTTCTTT. Translated: CASKGQGTEAFF. The genes are TRBV10-1 and TRBJ1-1; 8 bases are shared with TRBD1. Per the germline V gene, CDR1 is WNHNN and CDR2 is SYGVQD (reference sequence). This CDR3 comprises 12 residues. J lost 5 bases, V lost 7 bases, and 3 bases had no gene match.

The CDR3 coding sequence is TGTGCCAGCAGCGCATTTACAGGGCCCACTGAAGCTTTCTTT. Translating it yields CASSAFTGPTEAFF. This chain joins TRBV5-8 and TRBJ1-1, with a tentative D call TRBD1 (6 bases). The germline gives CDR1 SGHTS, CDR2 YDEGEE. The CDR3 totals 14 residues. With 4 bases removed from V and 4 bases from J, the gap between germline ends came to 14 bases.

The gene calls are TRBV28 and TRBJ2-6, with D possibly matching TRBD1 (6 bases). Germline V gene sequence: CDR1 MDHEN, CDR2 SYDVKM. V lost 9 bases and J 1 base, leaving 10 bases between the germline ends. The CDR3 has 14 residues. In nucleotides, the CDR3 is TGTGCCAGTGGAACAGGGTCTGGGGCCAACGTCCTGACTTTC. It yields the protein CASGTGSGANVLTF.